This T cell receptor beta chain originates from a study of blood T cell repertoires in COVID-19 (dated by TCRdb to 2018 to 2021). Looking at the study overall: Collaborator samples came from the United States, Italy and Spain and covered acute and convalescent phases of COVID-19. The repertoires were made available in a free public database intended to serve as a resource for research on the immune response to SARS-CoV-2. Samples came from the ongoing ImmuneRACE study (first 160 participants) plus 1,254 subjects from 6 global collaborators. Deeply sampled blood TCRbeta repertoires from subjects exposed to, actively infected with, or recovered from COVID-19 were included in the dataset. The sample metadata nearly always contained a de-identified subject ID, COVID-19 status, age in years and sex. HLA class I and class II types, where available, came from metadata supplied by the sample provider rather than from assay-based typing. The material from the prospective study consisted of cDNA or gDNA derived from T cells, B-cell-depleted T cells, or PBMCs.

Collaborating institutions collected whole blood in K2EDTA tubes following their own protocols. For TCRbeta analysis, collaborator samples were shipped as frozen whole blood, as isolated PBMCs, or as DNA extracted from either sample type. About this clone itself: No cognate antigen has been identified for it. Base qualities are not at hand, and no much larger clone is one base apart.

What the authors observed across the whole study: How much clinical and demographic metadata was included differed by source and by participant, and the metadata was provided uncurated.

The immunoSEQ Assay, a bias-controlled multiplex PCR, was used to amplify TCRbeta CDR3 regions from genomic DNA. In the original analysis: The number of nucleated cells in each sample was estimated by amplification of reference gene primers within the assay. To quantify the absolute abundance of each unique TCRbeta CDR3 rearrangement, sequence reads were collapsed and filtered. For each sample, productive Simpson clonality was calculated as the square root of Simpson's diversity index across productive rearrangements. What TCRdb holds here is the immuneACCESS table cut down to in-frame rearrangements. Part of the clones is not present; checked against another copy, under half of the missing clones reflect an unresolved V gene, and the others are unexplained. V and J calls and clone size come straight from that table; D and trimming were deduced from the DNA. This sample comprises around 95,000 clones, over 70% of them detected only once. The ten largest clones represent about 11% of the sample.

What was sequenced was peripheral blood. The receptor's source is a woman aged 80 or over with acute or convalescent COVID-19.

The CDR3 has the sequence CASSPRRENTIYF. The base sequence is TGTGCCAGCAGCCCAAGGAGGGAGAACACCATATATTTT. This chain is built from TRBV7-9 and TRBJ1-3; there is no confident call for the D gene. From its cysteine to its phenylalanine, the CDR3 spans 13 amino acids. Kept here is only the CDR3 DNA, which spans 39 bases and is read in frame from base 1. For CDR1 and CDR2, the germline V gene (reference sequence) lists SEHNR and FQNEAQ. Trimming costs V 5 bases and J 7 bases, and their ends lie 12 bases apart.